These 27 T cell receptor beta chains were sequenced from one sample in a study of blood T cell repertoires in COVID-19. TCRdb keeps only in-frame clones here, not all; method: immunoSEQ multiplex PCR. The sample has approximately 110,000 clones, around 83% seen once; the top ten hold 1.1% to 1.5%. The sample taken for sequencing was peripheral blood. These receptors were taken from a man aged 40-50 years with acute or convalescent COVID-19.

V is TRBV28 and J is TRBJ2-3, with D perhaps matching TRBD2 (5 bases). The germline gives CDR1 MDHEN, CDR2 SYDVKM. V lost 7 bases and J 0 bases, leaving 14 bases between the germline ends. The CDR3 has 15 amino acids. The CDR3 DNA reads TGTGCCAGCATATCGAGCGGAGCTAGCACAGATACGCAGTATTTT. Translating gives CASISSGASTDTQYF.

The V call is TRBV19, the J call TRBJ1-5; D gene uncertain. V lost 5 bases and J lost 4, with 6 bases in between. The CDR3 runs 12 residues. CDR1 is LNHDA and CDR2 is SQIVND in the germline V gene (reference sequence). CDR3 loop: CASSPQNQPQHF. The CDR3 nucleotides read TGTGCCAGTAGTCCCCAGAATCAGCCCCAGCATTTT.

The rearrangement uses TRBV27 and TRBJ2-2; 9 bases match TRBD2. This CDR3 contains 19 residues. With 5 bases clipped from V and 5 bases from J, the junction kept 18 bases outside the gene matches. Germline CDR1 is MNHEY and CDR2 is SMNVEV (reference sequence). The DNA for the CDR3 is TGTGCCAGCAGTGACGGAAACCGTGGAGCGGGAGGAGGGACCGGGGAGCTGTTTTTT. Translating it yields CASSDGNRGAGGGTGELFF.

This chain uses TRBV18 with TRBJ1-6, with TRBD1 matching 7 bases. The V and J ends lost 5 bases and 8 bases, in that order; junction bases with no gene match: 9. The CDR3 covers 15 residues. Looked up from germline, CDR1 is KGHSH and CDR2 is LQKENI. The chain's CDR3 is CASSLQGRGDSPLHF. The CDR3 DNA follows: TGTGCCAGCTCATTACAGGGGAGAGGGGATTCACCCCTCCACTTT.

As concerns this clone: Within the sample, other DNA sequences also encode this same CDR3. The chain recombines TRBV5-1 with TRBJ2-1, with 11 bases matching TRBD2. V shed 3 bases and J 5 bases; nucleotides not matched to a gene: 4. Germline V gene lookup returns CDR1 SGHRS and CDR2 YFSETQ. The CDR3 loop spans 15 amino acids. The CDR3 sequence: CASSSLAGGNNEQFF. As DNA, the CDR3 is TGCGCCAGCAGCTCCCTAGCGGGGGGTAACAATGAGCAGTTCTTC.

This clone was picked up a small number of times. The CDR3: CAIRDRLRNSPLHF. The DNA for the CDR3 is TGTGCCATCAGGGACAGGCTTCGGAATTCACCCCTCCACTTT. The V gene is TRBV10-3, the J gene TRBJ1-6; 7 bases are a match to TRBD1. The CDR3 spans 14 residues. In germline, CDR1 is ENHRY, CDR2 SYGVKD. V lost 6 bases and J lost 7; bases outside the gene matches: 6.

This clone appeared once. The gene calls are TRBV4-2 and TRBJ2-7, with TRBD1 matching over 10 bases. Germline values: CDR1 LGHNA, CDR2 YNFKEQ. The V segment lost 3 bases and the J segment 0 bases; nucleotides outside the gene matches: 5. The CDR3 extends over 16 amino acids. CDR3 in amino acids: CASSQEGTGASYEQYF. CDR3 coding DNA: TGTGCCAGCAGCCAGGAGGGGACAGGGGCCTCCTACGAGCAGTACTTC.

This clone was counted a single time. The chain couples TRBV24-1 to TRBJ2-1; TRBD2 aligns across 10 bases. With V trimmed by 5 bases and J by 5 bases, 2 bases remained unmatched. This CDR3 is 14 amino acids long. Germline V lookup: CDR1 KGHDR, CDR2 SFDVKD. CDR3 sequence reads: CATSVAGGNNEQFF. Here the CDR3 DNA reads TGTGCCACCAGTGTAGCGGGAGGCAACAATGAGCAGTTCTTC.

This chain uses TRBV19 with TRBJ1-1; 8 positions match TRBD1. Per germline, CDR1 LNHDA and CDR2 SQIVND (reference sequence). There are 12 residues in the CDR3. Unmatched junction bases numbered 2, after V lost 6 bases and J lost 5 bases. The CDR3 loop reads CASSRGLTEAFF. The CDR3 bases are TGTGCCAGTAGCAGGGGGCTGACTGAAGCTTTCTTT.

CDR3 sequence: CASREAGDWYEQYF. The CDR3 DNA reads as TGTGCCAGCCGAGAAGCGGGAGATTGGTACGAGCAGTACTTC. This chain connects TRBV27 to TRBJ2-7, with TRBD2 identical over 8 bases. V was pared by 8 bases and J by 4 bases, with 10 bases of the junction left unmatched. In germline, CDR1 is MNHEY, CDR2 SMNVEV (reference sequence). The CDR3 is 14 residues long.

This rearrangement joins TRBV4-3 to TRBJ2-7, with TRBD2 identical over 7 bases. V gave up 0 bases and J gave up 0 bases; unmatched junction bases: 2. Germline assignment: CDR1 LGHNA and CDR2 YSLEER. This CDR3 spans 15 amino acids. The CDR3 DNA reads TGCGCCAGCAGCCAAGACGGGGGGTCCTCCTACGAGCAGTACTTC. This sequence encodes CASSQDGGSSYEQYF.

The chain couples TRBV7-2 to TRBJ1-1; D may be TRBD1 (6 bases). The CDR3 extends over 14 amino acids. Trimming shortened V by 3 bases and J by 3 bases, and 11 bases separated the two germline ends. The germline gives CDR1 SGHTA, CDR2 FQGNSA. CDR3 region: CASSFTQGHTEAFF. The CDR3 nucleotides read TGTGCCAGCAGCTTCACACAGGGACACACTGAAGCTTTCTTT.

The J gene is TRBJ1-5, the V gene TRBV5-3; 7 nucleotides match TRBD1. TRBV5-3 has ORF status, its function being uncertain. The CDR3 sequence is 16 residues long. V lost 2 bases, J lost 3 bases, and 8 bases stayed unmatched. Here the CDR3 reads CARSFNHRGYNQPQHF. CDR3 in DNA: TGTGCCAGAAGCTTCAACCACAGGGGTTACAATCAGCCCCAGCATTTT.

This sequence joins TRBV18 and TRBJ1-1; D remains unclear. The CDR3 is made up of 16 amino acids. The V gene's germline CDR1 is KGHSH and CDR2 LQKENI. Trimming cost V 3 bases and J 6 bases, with 20 bases left between them. CDR3 DNA: TGTGCCAGCTCACCTTCGATTACAATGACTCAATCTGAAGCTTTCTTT. Residues: CASSPSITMTQSEAFF.

CDR3 sequence: CASSRTSGNPNWSDEQFF. Here the CDR3 DNA reads TGTGCCAGCAGCCGGACTAGCGGGAACCCTAATTGGTCGGACGAGCAGTTCTTC. The rearrangement uses TRBV7-2 and TRBJ2-1; 12 positions match TRBD2. The CDR3 extends over 18 amino acids. Germline V lookup: CDR1 SGHTA, CDR2 FQGNSA. J was trimmed by 10 bases and V by 5 bases; bases with no gene match: 18.

This sequence joins TRBV13 and TRBJ2-1, with D perhaps matching TRBD2 (5 bases). V was clipped by 2 bases and J by 0 bases, with 11 bases between them. Germline assignment: CDR1 PRHDT and CDR2 FYEKMQ (reference sequence). The CDR3 runs to 16 residues. CDR3 residues: CASSLFRLPSYNEQFF. The DNA of the CDR3 is TGTGCCAGCAGCTTATTCCGACTACCCTCCTACAATGAGCAGTTCTTC.

J is TRBJ2-3 and V is TRBV18; 10 bases fit TRBD2. The CDR3 extends over 15 amino acids. In germline, CDR1 is KGHSH, CDR2 LQKENI. Trimming at V came to 1 base and at J to 3 bases, leaving 1 base not matched to a gene. The CDR3 region is CASSPQLAGTDTQYF. The CDR3 DNA is TGTGCCAGCTCACCACAACTAGCGGGAACAGATACGCAGTATTTT.

The chain combines TRBV7-9 with TRBJ1-5, with D perhaps matching TRBD1 (6 bases). This CDR3 is 18 amino acids long. In germline, CDR1 is SEHNR, CDR2 FQNEAQ (reference sequence). V was shortened by 2 bases and J by 8 bases, with 25 bases between the two germline ends. The CDR3 here is CASSLIFGRGPPGEPQHF. CDR3 bases: TGTGCCAGCAGCTTAATTTTCGGCAGGGGTCCCCCTGGGGAGCCCCAGCATTTT.

This clone is a singleton in its sample. J is TRBJ1-5 and V is TRBV6-5, with 7 bases matching TRBD1. Germline values: CDR1 MNHEY, CDR2 SVGAGI. Losses at the gene ends were 2 bases for V and 4 bases for J; bases not matched to a gene: 5. The length of the CDR3 is 15 residues. CDR3 protein: CASSYRGGRNQPQHF. For the CDR3, the DNA is TGTGCCAGCAGTTACCGAGGGGGCCGGAATCAGCCCCAGCATTTT.

The V call is TRBV12-3 or TRBV12-4, the J call TRBJ2-3; TRBD2 might be the D (6 bases). This CDR3 is built from 12 residues. V shed 6 bases and J shed 10 bases, with 14 bases lying between them. CDR3 amino acids: CASRPGLQPQYF. The CDR3 nucleotides are TGTGCCAGCAGGCCGGGACTCCAGCCGCAGTATTTT.

The chain couples TRBV7-2 to TRBJ1-3, with D possibly matching TRBD1 (5 bases). The germline V gene encodes CDR1 SGHTA and CDR2 FQGNSA. The CDR3 totals 12 residues. V gave up 7 bases and J gave up 4 bases, with 8 bases separating them. Written as DNA, the CDR3 is TGTGCCAGCAAGGGGTCCGGAAACACCATATATTTT. It translates to CASKGSGNTIYF.

This chain uses TRBV6-6 with TRBJ1-5; tentatively, D is TRBD1 (6 bases). The germline V gene encodes CDR1 MNHNY and CDR2 SVGAGI (reference sequence). The V and J ends lost 6 bases and 2 bases respectively, with 14 bases between them. The CDR3 runs to 15 residues. The DNA of the CDR3 is TGTGCCAGCAGGGGTCCCGAGGGGGGCAATCAGCCCCAGCATTTT. This sequence encodes CASRGPEGGNQPQHF.

The chain combines TRBV15 with TRBJ2-7; no clear D. Germline V CDR1 and CDR2: LNHNV, YYDKDF (reference sequence). The length of the CDR3 is 14 residues. Deletions cut 0 bases from V and 3 bases from J, with 9 bases between. CDR3 nucleotide sequence: TGTGCCACCAGCAGAGATAAAGGCGGCTACGAGCAGTACTTC. Translating gives CATSRDKGGYEQYF.

The rearrangement joins TRBV11-2 to TRBJ2-3; 9 bases match TRBD2. The CDR3 contains 15 residues. CDR1 is SGHAT, CDR2 FQNNGV, per germline. The ends lost 4 bases at V and 1 base at J; junction bases unmatched: 3. CDR3 amino acids: CASSSAGGGTDTQYF. DNA for the CDR3: TGTGCCAGCAGCTCAGCGGGAGGCGGCACAGATACGCAGTATTTT. The full variable domain, completed using reference TRBV11-2 and TRBJ2-3, is EAGVAQSPRYKIIEKRQSVAFWCNPISGHATLYWYQQILGQGPKLLIQFQNNGVVDDSQLPKDRFSAERLKGVDSTLKIQPAKLEDSAVYLCASSSAGGGTDTQYFGPGTRLTVL.

The chain recombines TRBV2 with TRBJ2-7, with 9 bases lining up with TRBD1. The germline V gene has CDR1 SNHLY and CDR2 FYNNEI. The CDR3 has 12 residues. The junction had 5 bases not matched to a gene; V was cut back by 7 bases and J by 7 bases. The CDR3 here is CASKQGASEQYF. The CDR3 coding sequence is TGTGCCAGCAAACAGGGGGCGAGTGAGCAGTACTTC.

The CDR3, as DNA: TGTGCCAGCAGCTTGGGACAGTACAATCAGCCCCAGCATTTT. It yields the protein CASSLGQYNQPQHF. The chain employs TRBV7-2 and TRBJ1-5; 7 nucleotides align to TRBD1. The V gene end was trimmed by 3 bases and the J gene end by 3 bases; junction bases not matched to a gene: 2. CDR1 is SGHTA and CDR2 is FQGNSA in the germline V gene. The CDR3 is made up of 14 amino acids. The full variable domain, with the rest looked up from reference TRBV7-2 and TRBJ1-5, is GAGVSQSPSNKVTEKGKDVELRCDPISGHTALYWYRQSLGQGLEFLIYFQGNSAPDKSGLPSDRFSAERTGGSVSTLTIQRTQQEDSAVYLCASSLGQYNQPQHFGDGTRLSIL.

The J gene is TRBJ2-1, the V gene TRBV4-1; TRBD1 matches 7 bases. Trimming at V came to 5 bases and at J to 6 bases, leaving 7 bases not matched to a gene. Germline assignment: CDR1 MGHRA and CDR2 YSYEKL. The CDR3 has 14 amino acids. CDR3 coding DNA: TGCGCCAGCAGCACTCGACAGGGATTCAATGAGCAGTTCTTC. The encoded protein is CASSTRQGFNEQFF.